One T cell receptor (beta chain) is described in this entry. These data are taken from a study of blood T cell repertoires in COVID-19. The overall study: Whether acute or convalescent, the COVID-19 samples came from the United States, Italy and Spain. T cells, B-cell-depleted T cells, or PBMCs supplied cDNA or gDNA.

The CDR3 sequence is 15 residues long. Trimming stripped 2 bases from V and 3 bases from J, with 13 bases between. The germline V gene has CDR1 MGHRA and CDR2 YSYEKL. Authors' data handling: Amplification with reference gene primers provided the estimates of nucleated cell counts. The assay was immunoSEQ multiplex PCR, and TCRdb's table has in-frame clones only and misses some. The V and J calls and the clone size are those of that table, but D and trimming were determined from the DNA. There are approximately 500,000 clones in the sample; 70% to 90% occur only once, and about 3.2% lies in the top ten.

The sample was peripheral blood. The rearrangement joins TRBV4-1 to TRBJ1-2; a weak D match, TRBD1 (5 bases). The clonotype was recovered from a human donor in a cohort sampled during active COVID-19. The CDR3 coding sequence is TGCGCCAGCAGCCAACCCAAAGGGGATCACTATGGCTACACCTTC. This codes for CASSQPKGDHYGYTF.